This T cell receptor beta chain comes out of a study of beta chain features in type 1 diabetes. Study conclusions and caveats: Whether TCRB rearrangement is influenced by HLA type was left unresolved in this analysis. Type 1 diabetes patients had moderately but significantly shorter TCRB CDR3s in all four CD4+ subsets.

A note on this clone: Its target is unknown.

Reverse transcription of all isolated RNA meant that expressed TCRB transcripts were sequenced. Produced via immunoSEQ multiplex PCR; TCRdb's table is partial and in-frame only. This sample carries roughly 240,000 clones, around 22% of them seen once, and the ten largest clones take around 0.012%. The CDR3 is 14 residues long. The germline V gene encodes CDR1 SNHLY and CDR2 FYNNEI. V lost 6 bases, J lost 1 base, and 4 bases stayed unmatched. The chain recombines TRBV2 with TRBJ1-2; TRBD1 matches at 8 bases. The sequenced sample consisted of naive CD4+ T cells from blood. The source of this sequence is a young woman with type 1 diabetes. The CDR3 reads CASRVTGGNYGYTF. DNA of the CDR3: TGTGCCAGCAGAGTTACAGGGGGTAACTATGGCTACACCTTC.